Listed below are T cell receptor beta chains from one sample, sequenced in a study of OX40 agonist ivuxolimab in advanced cancers. TCRdb keeps only in-frame clones here, not all; method: immunoSEQ multiplex PCR. The sample shows roughly 60,000 clones, around four fifths of them seen only once. This sample comprised CD4+ or CD8+ T cells sorted from blood, obtained in a trial of the OX40 agonist ivuxolimab. These receptors were taken from an adult with an advanced solid tumor such as melanoma, head and neck, liver or kidney cancer. Each CDR3 is given with its conserved first and last residue. A D gene is named only where the DNA matches it firmly. Expanded clones get a size class; other rows say once, few or many, or leave the size out.

V,D,size,J,DNA,CDR3
TRBV9,.,.,TRBJ2-2,TGTGCCAGCAGCTCCCGCGGAGCCGAGGGGACCGGGGAGCTGTTTTTT,CASSSRGAEGTGELFF
TRBV28,TRBD1,.,TRBJ2-7,TGTGCCAGCAGTTTAGACAGGGGCTCCTACGAGCAGTACTTC,CASSLDRGSYEQYF
TRBV28,.,.,TRBJ1-5,TGTGCCAGCAGTTTCGGGGGGGTAGGGCAGCCCCAGCATTTT,CASSFGGVGQPQHF
TRBV7-9,TRBD1,.,TRBJ2-3,TGTGCCAGCAGTCGATTGACAGGGGAGCAGGGCACAGATACGCAGTATTTT,CASSRLTGEQGTDTQYF
TRBV12-5,.,once,TRBJ2-3,TGTGCTAGTGGTTTGGGTCAGACTCCCCCCACAGATACGCAGTATTTT,CASGLGQTPPTDTQYF
TRBV28,.,.,TRBJ1-4,TGTGCCACCGGGCTTAGGGACCTTAATGAAAAACTGTTTTTT,CATGLRDLNEKLFF
TRBV7-8,TRBD1,.,TRBJ2-6,TGTGCCAGCAGCAGATACCAGGGACAGCCTTCTGGGGCCAACGTCCTGACTTTC,CASSRYQGQPSGANVLTF
TRBV27,.,.,TRBJ2-3,TGTGCCAGCAGTCTCGACCGCACAGATACGCAGTATTTT,CASSLDRTDTQYF
TRBV4-1,TRBD2,.,TRBJ2-3,TGCGCCAGCAGCCATAGGACGACTAGCGGGTACAGCACAGATACGCAGTATTTT,CASSHRTTSGYSTDTQYF
TRBV5-1,TRBD1,few,TRBJ2-7,TGCGCCAGCAGCTTGGCGACAGGGGTGGACGAGCAGTACTTC,CASSLATGVDEQYF
TRBV19,.,.,TRBJ2-5,TGTGCCAGTCGGACAGACCAAGAGACCCAGTACTTC,CASRTDQETQYF
TRBV5-1,.,.,TRBJ2-5,TGCGCCAGCAGCTTGGGGGGGTTCCAAGAGACCCAGTACTTC,CASSLGGFQETQYF
TRBV5-1,.,.,TRBJ2-5,TGCGCCAGCAGCTTACCGCCCCAGGGTTTGACAACGGAGACCCAGTACTTC,CASSLPPQGLTTETQYF
TRBV30,TRBD2,.,TRBJ2-3,TGTGCCTGGATCGGGGCGGGAGGGCCCGCAGATACGCAGTATTTT,CAWIGAGGPADTQYF
TRBV19,.,.,TRBJ1-1,TGTGCCAGTAGCATGAGGGGCCTAGTAGACATGAACACTGAAGCTTTCTTT,CASSMRGLVDMNTEAFF
TRBV5-4,TRBD2,once,TRBJ2-7,TGTGCCAGCAGCTTGGAGGCTAGCGGGGTCTCCTACGAGCAGTACTTC,CASSLEASGVSYEQYF